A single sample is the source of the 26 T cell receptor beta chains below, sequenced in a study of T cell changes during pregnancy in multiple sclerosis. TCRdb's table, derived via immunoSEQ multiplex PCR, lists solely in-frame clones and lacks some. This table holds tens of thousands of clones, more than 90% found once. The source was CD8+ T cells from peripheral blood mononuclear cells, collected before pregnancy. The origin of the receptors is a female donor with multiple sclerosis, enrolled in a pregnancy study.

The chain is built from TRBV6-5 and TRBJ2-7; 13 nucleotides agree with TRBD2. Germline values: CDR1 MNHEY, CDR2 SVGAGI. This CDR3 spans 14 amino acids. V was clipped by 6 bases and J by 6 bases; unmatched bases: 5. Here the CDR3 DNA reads TGTGCCAGCAGGAAACTAGCGGGGGGGAGCGAGCAGTACTTC. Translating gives CASRKLAGGSEQYF.

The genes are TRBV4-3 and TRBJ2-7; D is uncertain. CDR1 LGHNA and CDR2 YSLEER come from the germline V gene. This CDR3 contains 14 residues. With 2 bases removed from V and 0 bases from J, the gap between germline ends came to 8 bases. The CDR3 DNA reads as TGCGCCAGCAGCCAAACCTCAGACTCCTACGAGCAGTACTTC. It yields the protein CASSQTSDSYEQYF.

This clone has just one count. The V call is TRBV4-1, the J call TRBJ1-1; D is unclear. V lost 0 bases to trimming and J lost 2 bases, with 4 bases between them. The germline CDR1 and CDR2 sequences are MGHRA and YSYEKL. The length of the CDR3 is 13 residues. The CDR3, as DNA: TGCGCCAGCAGCCAAGAGAGCAACACTGAAGCTTTCTTT. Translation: CASSQESNTEAFF.

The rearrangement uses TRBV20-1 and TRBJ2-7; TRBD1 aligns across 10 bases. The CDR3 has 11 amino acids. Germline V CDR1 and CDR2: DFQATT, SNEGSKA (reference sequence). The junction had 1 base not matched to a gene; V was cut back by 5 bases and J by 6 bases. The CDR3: CSAGTGVEQYF. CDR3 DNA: TGCAGTGCTGGGACAGGGGTCGAGCAGTACTTC.

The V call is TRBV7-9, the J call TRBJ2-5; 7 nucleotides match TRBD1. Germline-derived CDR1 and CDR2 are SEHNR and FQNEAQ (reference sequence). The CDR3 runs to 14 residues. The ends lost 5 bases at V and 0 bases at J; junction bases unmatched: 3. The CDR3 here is CASSHGTDQETQYF. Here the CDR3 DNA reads TGTGCCAGCAGCCACGGGACAGACCAAGAGACCCAGTACTTC.

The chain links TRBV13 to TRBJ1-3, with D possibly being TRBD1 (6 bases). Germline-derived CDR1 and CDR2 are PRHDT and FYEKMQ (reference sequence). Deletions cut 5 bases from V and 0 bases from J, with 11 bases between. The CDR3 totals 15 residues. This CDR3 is CASSLNRASGNTIYF. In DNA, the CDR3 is TGTGCCAGCAGCCTCAACAGGGCCTCTGGAAACACCATATATTTT.

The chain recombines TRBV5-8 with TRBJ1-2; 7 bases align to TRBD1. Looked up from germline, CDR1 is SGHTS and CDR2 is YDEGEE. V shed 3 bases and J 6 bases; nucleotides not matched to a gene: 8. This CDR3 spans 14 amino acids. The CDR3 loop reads CASSSWGQYNGYTF. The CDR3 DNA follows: TGTGCCAGCAGCTCTTGGGGACAGTACAATGGCTACACCTTC.

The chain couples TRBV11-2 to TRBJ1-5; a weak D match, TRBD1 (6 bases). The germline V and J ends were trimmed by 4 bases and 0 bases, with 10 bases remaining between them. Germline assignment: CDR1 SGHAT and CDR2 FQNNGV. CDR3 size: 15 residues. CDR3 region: CASSSGQYSNQPQHF. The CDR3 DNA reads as TGTGCCAGCAGCTCAGGACAGTATAGCAATCAGCCCCAGCATTTT.

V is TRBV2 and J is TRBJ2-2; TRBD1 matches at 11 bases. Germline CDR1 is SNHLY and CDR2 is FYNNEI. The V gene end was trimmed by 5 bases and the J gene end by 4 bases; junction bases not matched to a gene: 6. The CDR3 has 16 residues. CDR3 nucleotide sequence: TGTGCCAGCAGTCCCGGACAGGGGGCTCTCACCGGGGAGCTGTTTTTT. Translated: CASSPGQGALTGELFF.

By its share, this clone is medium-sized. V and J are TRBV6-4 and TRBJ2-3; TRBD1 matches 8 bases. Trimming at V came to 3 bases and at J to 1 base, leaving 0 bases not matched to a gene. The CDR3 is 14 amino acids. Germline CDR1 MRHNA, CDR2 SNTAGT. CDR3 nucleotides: TGTGCCAGCAGTGAGACAGGGGGCACAGATACGCAGTATTTT. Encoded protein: CASSETGGTDTQYF.

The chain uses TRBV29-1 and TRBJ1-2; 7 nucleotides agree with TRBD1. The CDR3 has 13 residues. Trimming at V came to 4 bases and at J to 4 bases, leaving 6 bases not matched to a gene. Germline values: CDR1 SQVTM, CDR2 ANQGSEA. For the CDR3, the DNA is TGCAGCGTTGTGGCAGGGGGAGGCTATGGCTACACCTTC. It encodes CSVVAGGGYGYTF.

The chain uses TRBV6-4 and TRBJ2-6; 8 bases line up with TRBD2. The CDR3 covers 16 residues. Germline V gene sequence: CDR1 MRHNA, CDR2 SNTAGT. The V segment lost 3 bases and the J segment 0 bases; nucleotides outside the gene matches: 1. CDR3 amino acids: CASSERGGSGANVLTF. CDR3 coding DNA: TGTGCCAGCAGTGAACGGGGGGGCTCTGGGGCCAACGTCCTGACTTTC.

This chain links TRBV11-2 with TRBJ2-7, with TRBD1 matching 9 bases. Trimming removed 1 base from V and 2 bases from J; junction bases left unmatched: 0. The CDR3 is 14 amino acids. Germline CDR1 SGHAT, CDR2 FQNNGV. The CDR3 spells CASSLGTGAYEQYF. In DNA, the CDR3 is TGTGCCAGCAGCTTAGGGACAGGGGCCTACGAGCAGTACTTC.

Here the CDR3 reads CASSVDGTGEVPNEKLFF. The CDR3 DNA is TGTGCCAGCAGCGTAGATGGGACAGGGGAGGTTCCTAATGAAAAACTGTTTTTT. The J gene is TRBJ1-4, the V gene TRBV9; 10 positions match TRBD1. Unmatched junction bases numbered 8, after V lost 0 bases and J lost 3 bases. The CDR3 extends over 18 amino acids. Germline V gene data show CDR1 as SGDLS and CDR2 as YYNGEE.

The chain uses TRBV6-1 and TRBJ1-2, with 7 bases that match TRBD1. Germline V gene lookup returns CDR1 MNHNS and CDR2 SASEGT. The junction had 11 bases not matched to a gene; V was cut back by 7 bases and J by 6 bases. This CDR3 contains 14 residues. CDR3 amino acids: CASIRSDRVDGYTF. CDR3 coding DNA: TGTGCCAGCATTCGATCCGACAGGGTAGATGGCTACACCTTC.

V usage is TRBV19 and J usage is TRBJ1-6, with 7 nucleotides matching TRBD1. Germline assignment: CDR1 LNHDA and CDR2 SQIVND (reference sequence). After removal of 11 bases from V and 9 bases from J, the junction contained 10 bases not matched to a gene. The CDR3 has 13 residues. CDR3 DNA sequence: TGTGCCGGCAACAGGGGCCCGAGTTCACCCCTCCACTTT. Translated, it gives CAGNRGPSSPLHF.

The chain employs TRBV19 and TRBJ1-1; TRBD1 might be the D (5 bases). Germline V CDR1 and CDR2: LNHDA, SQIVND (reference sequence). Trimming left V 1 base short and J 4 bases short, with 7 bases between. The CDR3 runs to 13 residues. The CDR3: CASSIAGSTEAFF. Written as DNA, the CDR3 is TGTGCCAGTAGTATAGCAGGGTCCACTGAAGCTTTCTTT.

The CDR3 loop reads CATSTRGSPLHF. Written as DNA, the CDR3 is TGTGCCACCAGCACTCGGGGGTCACCCCTCCACTTT. This chain connects TRBV15 to TRBJ1-6, with TRBD1 as a possible D gene (5 bases). The CDR3 length is 12 residues. CDR1 is LNHNV, CDR2 YYDKDF, per germline (reference sequence). Trimming removed 4 bases at V and 10 bases at J, with 8 bases between.

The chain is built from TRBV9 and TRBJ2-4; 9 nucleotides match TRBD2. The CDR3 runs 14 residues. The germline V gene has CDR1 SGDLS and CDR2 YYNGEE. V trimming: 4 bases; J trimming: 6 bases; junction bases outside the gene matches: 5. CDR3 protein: CASSPTSGGNIQYF. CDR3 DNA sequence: TGTGCCAGCAGCCCGACTAGCGGAGGAAACATTCAGTACTTC.

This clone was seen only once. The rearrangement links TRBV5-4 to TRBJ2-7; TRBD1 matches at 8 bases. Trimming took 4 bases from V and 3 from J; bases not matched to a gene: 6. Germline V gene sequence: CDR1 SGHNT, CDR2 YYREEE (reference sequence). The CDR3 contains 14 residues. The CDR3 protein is CASSVRDRFYEQYF. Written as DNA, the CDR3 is TGTGCCAGCAGCGTCCGGGACAGGTTCTACGAGCAGTACTTC.

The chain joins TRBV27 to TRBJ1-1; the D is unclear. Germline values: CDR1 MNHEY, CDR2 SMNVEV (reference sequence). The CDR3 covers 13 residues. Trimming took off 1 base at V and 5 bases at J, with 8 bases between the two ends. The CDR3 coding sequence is TGTGCCAGCAGTTTATTCCAGCGGACTGAAGCTTTCTTT. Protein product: CASSLFQRTEAFF.

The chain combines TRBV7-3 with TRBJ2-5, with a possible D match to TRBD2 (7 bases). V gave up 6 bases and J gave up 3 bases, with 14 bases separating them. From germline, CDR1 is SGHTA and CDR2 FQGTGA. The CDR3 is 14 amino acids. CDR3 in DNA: TGTGCCAGCAGTTTAGGGGGGGCGGAAGAGACCCAGTACTTC. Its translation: CASSLGGAEETQYF.

For the CDR3, the DNA is TGTGCCAGCAGTTTTCACGGCTCCTACGAGCAGTACTTC. Amino acids: CASSFHGSYEQYF. This chain uses TRBV27 with TRBJ2-7; D remains ambiguous. With 3 bases removed from V and 0 bases from J, the gap between germline ends came to 6 bases. Per germline, CDR1 MNHEY and CDR2 SMNVEV (reference sequence). This CDR3 is 13 amino acids long.

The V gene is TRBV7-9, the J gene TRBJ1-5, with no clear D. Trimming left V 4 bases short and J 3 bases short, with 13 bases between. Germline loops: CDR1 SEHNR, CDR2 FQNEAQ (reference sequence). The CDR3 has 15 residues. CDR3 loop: CASSSAASSNQPQHF. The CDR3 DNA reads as TGTGCCAGCAGCTCCGCGGCCAGTTCCAATCAGCCCCAGCATTTT.

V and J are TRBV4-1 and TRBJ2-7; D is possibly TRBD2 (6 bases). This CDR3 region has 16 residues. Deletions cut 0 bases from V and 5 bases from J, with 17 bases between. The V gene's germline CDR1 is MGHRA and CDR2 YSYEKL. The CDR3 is CASSQEEGTYQDEQYF. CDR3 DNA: TGCGCCAGCAGCCAAGAAGAGGGGACTTACCAAGACGAGCAGTACTTC.

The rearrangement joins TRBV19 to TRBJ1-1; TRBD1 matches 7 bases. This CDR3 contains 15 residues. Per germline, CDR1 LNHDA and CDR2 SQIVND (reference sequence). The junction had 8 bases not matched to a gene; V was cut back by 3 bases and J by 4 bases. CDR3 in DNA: TGTGCCAGTAGTATCTTGGACAGGTTGGTCACTGAAGCTTTCTTT. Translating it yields CASSILDRLVTEAFF.